The clone carrying this T cell receptor (beta chain) appeared once. The sample is drawn from a study of blood T cell repertoires in COVID-19. As for the study in general: COVID-19 samples collected from the United States, Italy and Spain covered acute and convalescent phases. PBMCs, B-cell-depleted T cells, or T cells provided the cDNA or gDNA that made up the material.

Trimming left V 5 bases short and J 0 bases short, with 7 bases between. This CDR3 has 13 amino acids. The germline CDR1 and CDR2 sequences are SNHLY and FYNNEI. Authors' processing steps: Amplification of reference gene primers provided the estimated nucleated cell counts. The table came from immunoSEQ multiplex PCR; TCRdb's copy has only in-frame clones and leaves some out. The V and J calls and the clone size are those of that table, but D and trimming were determined from the DNA. The repertoire holds 25,000 to 30,000 clones, around 89% seen once, with 9.5% to 13% in the top ten. The sequenced material came from peripheral blood. The receptor was isolated from a man in his sixties with acute or convalescent COVID-19. This chain connects TRBV2 to TRBJ1-2; D uncertain. The DNA of the CDR3 is TGTGCCAGCAGTTACAACGCTAACTATGGCTACACCTTC. Its translation is CASSYNANYGYTF. Full variable domain (missing parts from reference TRBV2 and TRBJ1-2): EPEVTQTPSHQVTQMGQEVILRCVPISNHLYFYWYRQILGQKVEFLVSFYNNEISEKSEIFDDQFSVERPDGSNFTLKIRSTKLEDSAMYFCASSYNANYGYTFGSGTRLTVV.